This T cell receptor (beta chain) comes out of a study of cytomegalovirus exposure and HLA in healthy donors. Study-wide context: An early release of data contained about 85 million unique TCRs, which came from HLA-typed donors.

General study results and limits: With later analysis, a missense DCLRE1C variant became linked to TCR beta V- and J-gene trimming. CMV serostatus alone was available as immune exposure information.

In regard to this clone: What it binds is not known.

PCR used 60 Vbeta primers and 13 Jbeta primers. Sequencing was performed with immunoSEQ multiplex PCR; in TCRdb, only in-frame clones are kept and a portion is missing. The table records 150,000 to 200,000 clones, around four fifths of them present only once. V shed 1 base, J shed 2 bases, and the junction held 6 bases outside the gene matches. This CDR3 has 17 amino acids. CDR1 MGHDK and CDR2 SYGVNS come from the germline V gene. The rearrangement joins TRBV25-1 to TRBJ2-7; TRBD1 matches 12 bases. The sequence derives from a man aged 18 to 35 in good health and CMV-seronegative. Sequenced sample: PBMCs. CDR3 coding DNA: TGTGCCAGCAGTGAATTTCCGGGACAGGGGGCCGCCTACGAGCAGTACTTC. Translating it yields CASSEFPGQGAAYEQYF.